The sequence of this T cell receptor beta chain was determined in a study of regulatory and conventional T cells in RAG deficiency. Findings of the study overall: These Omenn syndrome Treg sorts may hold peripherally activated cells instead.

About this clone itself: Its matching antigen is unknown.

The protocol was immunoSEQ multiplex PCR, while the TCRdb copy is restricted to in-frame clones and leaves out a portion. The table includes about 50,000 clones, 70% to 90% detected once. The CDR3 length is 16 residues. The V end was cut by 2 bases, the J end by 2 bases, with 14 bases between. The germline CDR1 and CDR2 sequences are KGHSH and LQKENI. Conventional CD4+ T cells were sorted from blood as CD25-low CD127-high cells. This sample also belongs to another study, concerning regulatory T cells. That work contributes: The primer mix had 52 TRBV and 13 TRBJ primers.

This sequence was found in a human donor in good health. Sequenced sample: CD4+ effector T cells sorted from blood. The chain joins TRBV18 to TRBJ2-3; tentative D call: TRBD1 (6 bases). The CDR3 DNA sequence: TGTGCCAGCTCACCATCCCCAACAGGGCTCACAGATACGCAGTATTTT. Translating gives CASSPSPTGLTDTQYF.